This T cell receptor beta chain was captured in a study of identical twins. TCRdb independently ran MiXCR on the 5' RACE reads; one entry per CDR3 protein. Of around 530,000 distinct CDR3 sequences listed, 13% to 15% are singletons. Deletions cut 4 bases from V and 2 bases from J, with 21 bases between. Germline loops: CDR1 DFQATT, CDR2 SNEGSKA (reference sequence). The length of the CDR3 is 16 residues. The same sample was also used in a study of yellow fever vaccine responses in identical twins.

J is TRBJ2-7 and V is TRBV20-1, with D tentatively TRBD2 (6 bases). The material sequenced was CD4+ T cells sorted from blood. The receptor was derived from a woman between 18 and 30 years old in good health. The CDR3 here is CSAIYPGDIRAYEQYF. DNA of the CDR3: TGCAGTGCTATCTATCCGGGAGACATACGGGCCTACGAGCAGTACTTC.